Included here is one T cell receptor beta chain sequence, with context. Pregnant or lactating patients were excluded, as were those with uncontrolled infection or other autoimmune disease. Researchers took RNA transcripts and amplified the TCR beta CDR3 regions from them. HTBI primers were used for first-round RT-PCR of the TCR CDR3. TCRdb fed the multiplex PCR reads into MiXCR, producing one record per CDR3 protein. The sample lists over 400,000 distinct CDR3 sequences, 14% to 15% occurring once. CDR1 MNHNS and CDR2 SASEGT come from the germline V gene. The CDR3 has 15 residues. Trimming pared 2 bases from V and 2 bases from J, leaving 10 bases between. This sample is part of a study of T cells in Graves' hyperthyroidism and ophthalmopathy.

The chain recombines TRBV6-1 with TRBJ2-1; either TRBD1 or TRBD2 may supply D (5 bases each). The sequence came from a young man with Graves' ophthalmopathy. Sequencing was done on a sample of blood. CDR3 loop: CASSESWDPYNEQFF. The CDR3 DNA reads TGTGCCAGCAGTGAATCGTGGGACCCCTACAATGAGCAGTTCTTC.